This T cell receptor (beta chain) was retrieved from a study of blood T cell repertoires in COVID-19. Study context: Some COVID-19 samples were acute and others convalescent; all came from the United States, Italy and Spain. PBMCs, B-cell-depleted T cells, or T cells were the source of the cDNA or gDNA that made up the material.

The repertoire was sequenced with immunoSEQ multiplex PCR; TCRdb's copy has only in-frame clones and lacks some. The data contain 100,000 or so clones, approximately 86% of them singletons. In its sample, this clone was seen once. The CDR3 covers 15 residues. The germline CDR1 and CDR2 sequences are SGDLS and YYNGEE. J lost 4 bases, V lost 5 bases, and 5 bases had no gene match. Sequencing used peripheral blood. The TCR comes from a man aged 45-65 years with active or convalescent COVID-19. V is TRBV9 and J is TRBJ1-4; 10 nucleotides align to TRBD1. The CDR3 DNA follows: TGTGCCAGCAGTCTCGGGGACAGGGGTAATGAAAAACTGTTTTTT. Protein: CASSLGDRGNEKLFF.